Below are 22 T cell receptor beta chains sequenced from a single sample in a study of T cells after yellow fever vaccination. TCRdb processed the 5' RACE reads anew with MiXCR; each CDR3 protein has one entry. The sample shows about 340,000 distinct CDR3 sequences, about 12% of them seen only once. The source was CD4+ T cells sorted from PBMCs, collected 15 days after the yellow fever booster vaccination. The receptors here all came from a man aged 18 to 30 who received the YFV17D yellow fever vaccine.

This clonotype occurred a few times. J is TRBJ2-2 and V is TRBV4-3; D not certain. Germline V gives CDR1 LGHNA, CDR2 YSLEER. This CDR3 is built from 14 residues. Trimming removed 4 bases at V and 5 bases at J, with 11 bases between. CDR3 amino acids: CASSPDGWTGELFF. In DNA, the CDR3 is TGCGCCAGCAGCCCAGACGGATGGACCGGGGAGCTGTTTTTT.

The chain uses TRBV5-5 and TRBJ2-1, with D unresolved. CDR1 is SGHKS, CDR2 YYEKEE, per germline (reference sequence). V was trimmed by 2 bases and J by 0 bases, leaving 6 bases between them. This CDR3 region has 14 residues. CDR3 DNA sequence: TGTGCCAGCAGCTTTCAGGACTCCTACAATGAGCAGTTCTTC. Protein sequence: CASSFQDSYNEQFF. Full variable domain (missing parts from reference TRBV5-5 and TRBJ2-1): DAGVTQSPTHLIKTRGQQVTLRCSPISGHKSVSWYQQVLGQGPQFIFQYYEKEERGRGNFPDRFSARQFPNYSSELNVNALLLGDSALYLCASSFQDSYNEQFFGPGTRLTVL.

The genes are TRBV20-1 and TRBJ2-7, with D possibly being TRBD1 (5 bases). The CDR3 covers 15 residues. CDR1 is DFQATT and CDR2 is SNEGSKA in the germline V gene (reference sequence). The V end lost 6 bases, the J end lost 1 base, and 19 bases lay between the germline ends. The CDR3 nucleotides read TGCAGTGCCAGCACTCCTTATGGACAATCCTACGAGCAGTACGTC. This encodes CSASTPYGQSYEQYV.

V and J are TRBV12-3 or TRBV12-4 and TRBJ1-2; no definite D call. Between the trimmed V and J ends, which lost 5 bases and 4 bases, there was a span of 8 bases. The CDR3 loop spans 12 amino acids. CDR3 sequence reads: CASSNSGYGYTF. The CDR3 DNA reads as TGTGCCAGCAGTAACAGCGGCTATGGCTACACCTTC.

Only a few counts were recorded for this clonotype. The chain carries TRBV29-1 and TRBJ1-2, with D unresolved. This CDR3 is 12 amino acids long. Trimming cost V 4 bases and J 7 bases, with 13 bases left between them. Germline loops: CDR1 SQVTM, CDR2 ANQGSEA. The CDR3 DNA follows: TGCAGCGTTGTTCCGGGCGACCGTGGCTACACCTTC. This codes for CSVVPGDRGYTF.

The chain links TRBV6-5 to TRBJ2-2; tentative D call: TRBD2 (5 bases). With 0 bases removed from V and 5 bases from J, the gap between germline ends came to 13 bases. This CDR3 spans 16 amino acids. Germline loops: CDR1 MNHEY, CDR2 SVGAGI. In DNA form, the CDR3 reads TGTGCCAGCAGTTACTCCCCGGGGTCAACTACCGGGGAGCTGTTTTTT. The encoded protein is CASSYSPGSTTGELFF.

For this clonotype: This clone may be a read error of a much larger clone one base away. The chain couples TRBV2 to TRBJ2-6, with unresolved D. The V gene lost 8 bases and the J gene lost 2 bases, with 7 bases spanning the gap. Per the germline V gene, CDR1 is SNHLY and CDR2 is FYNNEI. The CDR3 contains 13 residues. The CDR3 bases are TGTGCCAGCGGCCCCACTGGGGCCAACGTCCTGACTTTC. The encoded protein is CASGPTGANVLTF.

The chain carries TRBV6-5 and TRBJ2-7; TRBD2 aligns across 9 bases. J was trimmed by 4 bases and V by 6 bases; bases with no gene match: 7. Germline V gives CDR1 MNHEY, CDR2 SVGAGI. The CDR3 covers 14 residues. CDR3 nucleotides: TGTGCCAGCAGACAGAGAGCGGGGGGTTACGAGCAGTACTTC. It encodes CASRQRAGGYEQYF.

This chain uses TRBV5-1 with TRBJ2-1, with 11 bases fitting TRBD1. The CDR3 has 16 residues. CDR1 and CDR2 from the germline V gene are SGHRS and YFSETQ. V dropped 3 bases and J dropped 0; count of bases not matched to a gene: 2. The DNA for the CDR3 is TGCGCCAGCAGCTCCGGGACAGGGGGCTCCTACAATGAGCAGTTCTTC. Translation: CASSSGTGGSYNEQFF.

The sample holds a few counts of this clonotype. The CDR3 sequence: CASSQDWGGQKDTQYF. The CDR3, as DNA: TGCGCCAGCAGCCAAGATTGGGGGGGGCAAAAAGATACGCAGTATTTT. V is TRBV4-1 and J is TRBJ2-3, with a tentative D call TRBD2 (7 bases). The V gene lost 0 bases and the J gene lost 5 bases, with 15 bases spanning the gap. There are 16 residues in the CDR3. Germline CDR1 MGHRA, CDR2 YSYEKL.

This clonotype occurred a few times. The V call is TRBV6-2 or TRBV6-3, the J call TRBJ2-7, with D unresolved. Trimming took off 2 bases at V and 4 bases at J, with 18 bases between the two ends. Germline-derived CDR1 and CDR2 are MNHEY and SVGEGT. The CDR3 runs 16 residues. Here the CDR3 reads CASSYHPDPLGYEQYV. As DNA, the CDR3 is TGTGCCAGCAGTTACCACCCGGACCCCCTAGGGTACGAGCAGTACGTC.

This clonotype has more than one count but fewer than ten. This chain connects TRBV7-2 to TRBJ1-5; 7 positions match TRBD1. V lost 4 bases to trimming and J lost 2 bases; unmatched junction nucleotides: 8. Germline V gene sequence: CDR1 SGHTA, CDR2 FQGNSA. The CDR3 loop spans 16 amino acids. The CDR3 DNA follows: TGTGCCAGCAGCTGGACAGGAATCCAGGGCAATCAGCCCCAGCATTTT. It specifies CASSWTGIQGNQPQHF.

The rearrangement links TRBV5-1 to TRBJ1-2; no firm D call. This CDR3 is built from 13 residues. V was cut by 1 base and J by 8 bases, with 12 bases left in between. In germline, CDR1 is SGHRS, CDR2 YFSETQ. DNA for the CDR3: TGCGCCAGCAGCTTGACTCCAGAGGGCGGCTACACCTTC. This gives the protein CASSLTPEGGYTF. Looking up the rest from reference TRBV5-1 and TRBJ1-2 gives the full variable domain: KAGVTQTPRYLIKTRGQQVTLSCSPISGHRSVSWYQQTPGQGLQFLFEYFSETQRNKGNFPGRFSGRQFSNSRSEMNVSTLELGDSALYLCASSLTPEGGYTFGSGTRLTVV.

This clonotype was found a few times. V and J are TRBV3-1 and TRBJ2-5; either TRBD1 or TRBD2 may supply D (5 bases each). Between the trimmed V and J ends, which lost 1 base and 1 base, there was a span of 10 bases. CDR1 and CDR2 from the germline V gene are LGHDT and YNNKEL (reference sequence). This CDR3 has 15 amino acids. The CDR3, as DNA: TGTGCCAGCAGCCAAGGGGACGGTTTCCAAGAGACCCAGTACTTC. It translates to CASSQGDGFQETQYF.

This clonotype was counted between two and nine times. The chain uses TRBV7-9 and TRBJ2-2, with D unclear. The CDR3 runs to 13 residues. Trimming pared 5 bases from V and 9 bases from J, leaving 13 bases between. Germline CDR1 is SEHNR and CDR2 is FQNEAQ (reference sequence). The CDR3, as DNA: TGTGCCAGCAGCCCATCTGACGGTAGGGAGCTGTTTTTT. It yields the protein CASSPSDGRELFF.

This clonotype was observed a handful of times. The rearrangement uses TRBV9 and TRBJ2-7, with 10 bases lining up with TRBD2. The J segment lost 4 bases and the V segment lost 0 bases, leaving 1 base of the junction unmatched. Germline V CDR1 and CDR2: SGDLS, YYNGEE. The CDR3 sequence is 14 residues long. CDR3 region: CASSVELAGYEQYF. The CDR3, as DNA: TGTGCCAGCAGCGTAGAACTAGCGGGGTACGAGCAGTACTTC.

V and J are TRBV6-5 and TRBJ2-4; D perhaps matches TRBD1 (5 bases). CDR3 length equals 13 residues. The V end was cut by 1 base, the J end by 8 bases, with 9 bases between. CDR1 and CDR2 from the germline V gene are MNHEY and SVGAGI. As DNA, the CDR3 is TGTGCCAGCAGTTACTTCGAAGGGGACATTCAGTACTTC. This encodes CASSYFEGDIQYF.

The CDR3 DNA sequence: TGTGCCAGCAGAAAGACGCGGGGGGGCCCATATACGCAGTATTTT. It specifies CASRKTRGGPYTQYF. V usage is TRBV7-9 and J usage is TRBJ2-3, with 9 bases aligning to TRBD2. Germline loops: CDR1 SEHNR, CDR2 FQNEAQ (reference sequence). The CDR3 is 15 residues long. After removal of 6 bases from V and 7 bases from J, the junction contained 11 bases not matched to a gene.

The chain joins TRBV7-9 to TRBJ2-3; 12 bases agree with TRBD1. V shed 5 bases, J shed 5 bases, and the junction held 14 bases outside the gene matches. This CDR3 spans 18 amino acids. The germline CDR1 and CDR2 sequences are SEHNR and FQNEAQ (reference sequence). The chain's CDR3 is CASSQALRDRGLIDTQYF. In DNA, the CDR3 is TGTGCCAGCAGCCAAGCGCTCCGGGACAGGGGGCTGATAGATACGCAGTATTTT.

The CDR3 is CASSPRPTGGSPLHF. The DNA for the CDR3 is TGCGCCAGCAGCCCACGCCCGACAGGGGGGTCACCCCTCCACTTT. The chain joins TRBV4-3 to TRBJ1-6, with 9 bases fitting TRBD1. Trimming at V came to 4 bases and at J to 10 bases, leaving 8 bases not matched to a gene. Per the germline V gene, CDR1 is LGHNA and CDR2 is YSLEER. CDR3 length: 15 residues.

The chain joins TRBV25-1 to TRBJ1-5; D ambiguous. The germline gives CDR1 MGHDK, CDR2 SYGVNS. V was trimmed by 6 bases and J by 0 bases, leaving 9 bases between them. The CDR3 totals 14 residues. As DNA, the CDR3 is TGTGCCAGCAGCCGCGACACTAGCAATCAGCCCCAGCATTTT. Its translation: CASSRDTSNQPQHF.

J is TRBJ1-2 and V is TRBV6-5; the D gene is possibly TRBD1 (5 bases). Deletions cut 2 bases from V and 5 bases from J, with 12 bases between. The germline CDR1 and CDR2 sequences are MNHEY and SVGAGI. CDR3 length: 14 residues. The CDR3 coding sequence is TGTGCCAGCAGTTACCGGGACGGTCTATATGGCTACACCTTC. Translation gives CASSYRDGLYGYTF.